This T cell receptor (beta chain) originates from a study of blood T cell repertoires in COVID-19. Study details: Acute and convalescent COVID-19 specimens originated in the United States, Italy and Spain. Sources were T cells, B-cell-depleted T cells, or PBMCs; the material itself was cDNA or gDNA.

The CDR3 is 15 amino acids. After removal of 4 bases from V and 3 bases from J, the junction contained 9 bases not matched to a gene. Per the germline V gene, CDR1 is MNHEY and CDR2 is SVGEGT. Per the original data handling: Nucleated cell counts were estimated from reference gene primer amplification. Assay used: immunoSEQ multiplex PCR; TCRdb lists only in-frame clones, some missing. That table supplies the V and J calls and clone size; D and trimming were determined from the DNA. The sample has over 300,000 clones, almost 90% seen once. A single count supports this clone. The sequence came from a man between 18 and 35 years old with active or convalescent COVID-19. The rearrangement uses TRBV6-2 or TRBV6-3 and TRBJ2-7, with TRBD1 identical over 7 bases. Input material: peripheral blood. CDR3: CASSSSGQSNYEQYF. In nucleotides, the CDR3 is TGTGCCAGCAGTTCATCGGGACAGAGCAACTACGAGCAGTACTTC.